What follows are 16 T cell receptor beta chains derived from one specimen sequenced in a study of T cells in Graves' hyperthyroidism and ophthalmopathy. Using RNA transcripts as the source, TCR beta CDR3 regions were amplified. HTBI primers were employed in a first-round RT-PCR of the TCR CDR3. Each CDR3 protein is one row after TCRdb ran MiXCR on the multiplex PCR reads. This sample has some 370,000 distinct CDR3 sequences, with about 14% found just once. Input material: blood. Receptors originate from a middle-aged man with Graves' ophthalmopathy.

This clonotype was observed at least ten times. The chain uses TRBV3-1 and TRBJ2-7; a possible D gene is TRBD1 (6 bases). In germline, CDR1 is LGHDT, CDR2 YNNKEL (reference sequence). There are 14 residues in the CDR3. V was cut by 1 base and J by 4 bases, with 11 bases left in between. CDR3 DNA sequence: TGTGCCAGCAGCCAAGTCGACAGGAATTACGAGCAGTACTTC. It codes for CASSQVDRNYEQYF.

Notes on this clonotype: A much larger clone differs from this one at a single base, so this may be a read error. This CDR3 is missing its conserved last phenylalanine or tryptophan, likely due to a read error. V gene TRBV12-3 or TRBV12-4 combines with J gene TRBJ1-2; possibly TRBD1 for D (6 bases). The length of the CDR3 is 15 residues. Trimming left V 3 bases short and J 0 bases short, with 11 bases between. The CDR3 spells CASSFGDRTNYGYTL. DNA for the CDR3: TGTGCCAGCAGTTTTGGTGACAGGACTAACTATGGCTACACCCTC.

The chain is built from TRBV2 and TRBJ2-3, with D hard to call. This CDR3 region has 13 residues. Trimming stripped 11 bases from V and 4 bases from J, with 16 bases between. The germline gives CDR1 SNHLY, CDR2 FYNNEI. For the CDR3, the DNA is TGTGCCGGCCACTGGGGTGTGGCAGATACGCAGTATTTT. Its translation: CAGHWGVADTQYF.

This chain links TRBV6-1 with TRBJ2-1; tentatively, D is TRBD2 (5 bases). Germline V gives CDR1 MNHNS, CDR2 SASEGT. The CDR3 contains 14 residues. The V end was cut by 2 bases, the J end by 8 bases, with 13 bases between. CDR3 residues: CASSESSGIDEQFF. CDR3 coding DNA: TGTGCCAGCAGTGAATCTTCGGGAATCGATGAGCAGTTCTTC.

Here the CDR3 reads CATSESLAGGRKTQYF. CDR3 DNA: TGTGCCACCAGTGAATCCCTAGCGGGAGGTCGAAAGACCCAGTACTTC. The J gene is TRBJ2-5, the V gene TRBV24-1, with 11 bases aligning to TRBD2. Germline V gene lookup returns CDR1 KGHDR and CDR2 SFDVKD. This CDR3 has 16 amino acids. With 4 bases clipped from V and 6 bases from J, the junction kept 9 bases outside the gene matches.

Many counts were recorded for this clonotype. V and J are TRBV6-1 and TRBJ1-2, with D perhaps matching TRBD1 (6 bases). The ends were cut back, 7 bases at V and 3 bases at J, with 12 bases in the middle. The germline CDR1 and CDR2 sequences are MNHNS and SASEGT. The CDR3 extends over 13 amino acids. In DNA form, the CDR3 reads TGTGCCAGCACTCGACAGGCCCACTATGGCTACACCTTC. Translation: CASTRQAHYGYTF.

This sequence joins TRBV7-3 and TRBJ2-7; 11 positions match TRBD1. The CDR3 runs to 16 residues. The V segment lost 2 bases and the J segment 3 bases; nucleotides outside the gene matches: 6. Germline CDR1 and CDR2: SGHTA and FQGTGA. The CDR3 here is CASSLWTGGVSYEQYF. CDR3 bases: TGTGCCAGCAGCTTATGGACAGGGGGCGTTAGCTACGAGCAGTACTTC.

This clonotype was seen at least ten times. The J gene is TRBJ2-7, the V gene TRBV30; D might be TRBD1 (6 bases). V dropped 5 bases and J dropped 1 base, with 15 bases sitting between them. Germline V gene sequence: CDR1 GTSNPN, CDR2 SVGIG (reference sequence). This CDR3 has 14 residues. The CDR3 nucleotides are TGTGCCTGGGACTTGACAGGACTTTCCTACGAGCAGTACTTC. Its protein product is CAWDLTGLSYEQYF.

This clonotype was counted many times. This sequence joins TRBV9 and TRBJ2-7; 7 nucleotides line up with TRBD2. After removal of 0 bases from V and 1 base from J, the junction contained 4 bases not matched to a gene. Germline-derived CDR1 and CDR2 are SGDLS and YYNGEE. This CDR3 spans 15 amino acids. As DNA, the CDR3 is TGTGCCAGCAGCGTAGATCCCGGGGGGTCCTACGAGCAGTACTTC. This sequence encodes CASSVDPGGSYEQYF.

V usage is TRBV7-9 and J usage is TRBJ2-1, with D unresolved. With 6 bases removed from V and 9 bases from J, the gap between germline ends came to 9 bases. Looked up from germline, CDR1 is SEHNR and CDR2 is FQNEAQ (reference sequence). The CDR3 covers 11 residues. CDR3 DNA: TGTGCCAGCAGGCCCCTTTCTGAGCAGTTCTTC. Translation: CASRPLSEQFF.

This clonotype was detected a few times. This chain connects TRBV5-6 to TRBJ2-5, with TRBD1 as a possible D gene (5 bases). This CDR3 has 15 amino acids. V gave up 4 bases and J gave up 3 bases, with 16 bases separating them. From germline, CDR1 is SGHDT and CDR2 YYEEEE. DNA of the CDR3: TGTGCCAGCAGCCGACGCGGCGGCAGGGAAGAGACCCAGTACTTC. It codes for CASSRRGGREETQYF.

The chain couples TRBV28 to TRBJ2-5; TRBD1 aligns across 10 bases. The CDR3 is 14 residues long. Germline CDR1 is MDHEN and CDR2 is SYDVKM. V was clipped by 5 bases and J by 5 bases; unmatched bases: 5. The CDR3, as DNA: TGTGCCAGCAGTGCAGGACAGGGGGTTGAGACCCAGTACTTC. Amino acids: CASSAGQGVETQYF.

This clonotype was seen at least ten times. The chain is built from TRBV5-1 and TRBJ2-3, with D uncertain. CDR1 is SGHRS and CDR2 is YFSETQ in the germline V gene. The CDR3 length is 15 residues. V dropped 0 bases and J dropped 2 bases, with 10 bases sitting between them. CDR3 in amino acids: CASSLAGKLTDTQYF. The CDR3 DNA reads as TGCGCCAGCAGCTTGGCTGGTAAACTCACAGATACGCAGTATTTT.

CDR3: CASSPPSTSGIGETQYF. CDR3 nucleotide sequence: TGTGCCAGCAGTCCTCCGTCCACTAGCGGGATTGGAGAGACCCAGTACTTC. V gene TRBV12-3 or TRBV12-4 combines with J gene TRBJ2-5, with 10 bases fitting TRBD2. With 5 bases clipped from V and 4 bases from J, the junction kept 13 bases outside the gene matches. This CDR3 has 17 amino acids.

This clonotype was observed a handful of times. The chain is built from TRBV29-1 and TRBJ1-2; 7 bases are a match to TRBD1. Trimming removed 8 bases from V and 6 bases from J; junction bases left unmatched: 9. The CDR3 length is 12 residues. The germline V gene encodes CDR1 SQVTM and CDR2 ANQGSEA. Written as DNA, the CDR3 is TGCAGCATAATGGAGGGGGCTGATGGCTACACCTTC. Protein sequence: CSIMEGADGYTF.

This clonotype was detected a few times. The chain recombines TRBV2 with TRBJ1-3; 7 bases agree with TRBD1. The CDR3 contains 13 residues. From germline, CDR1 is SNHLY and CDR2 FYNNEI. Germline trimming cut 4 bases from V and 6 bases from J; bases unmatched to any gene: 3. The CDR3 reads CASSVDRANTIYF. The CDR3 bases are TGTGCCAGCAGTGTCGACAGGGCAAACACCATATATTTT.